This TCR beta chain was sequenced for a study of CD8 T cells in ankylosing spondylitis. Broader study findings: Significantly higher representation of disease-linked clones was reported for matched ankylosing spondylitis synovial fluid.

Remarks on this clonotype: Its target is unknown.

Germline V gene sequence: CDR1 DFQATT, CDR2 SNEGSKA (reference sequence). The junction had 12 bases not matched to a gene; V was cut back by 1 base and J by 7 bases. The length of the CDR3 is 15 residues. TCRdb processed the 5' RACE reads anew with MiXCR; each CDR3 protein has one entry. Among a few hundred thousand distinct CDR3 sequences, around 21% were seen once, and the ten largest hold about 3.7%. The sequencing sample was made of blood, either unsorted or a sorted T cell fraction (not recorded which). This receptor was obtained from a female donor with ankylosing spondylitis or in good health (not recorded which). The chain carries TRBV20-1 and TRBJ2-7, with 8 bases matching TRBD1. CDR3 DNA sequence: TGCAGTGCTAGAGCTTCGGGACAGGTAGCTAGTGAGCAGTACTTC. It is translated as CSARASGQVASEQYF.